The entry that follows covers one T cell receptor (beta chain) sequence. Its antigen remains unidentified. The data were obtained in a study of T cell repertoires in cytomegalovirus infection. The overall study: Evidence of both CMV infection and a matching HLA type came from public TCR beta signatures. Findings of the study overall: Identification of carriers of CMV plus the relevant HLA was achieved through cumulative public TCR beta family frequency.

TCRdb redid the calling of the reads with MiXCR, one entry per CDR3 protein. The sample has fewer than 950,000 distinct CDR3 sequences; roughly 33% are singletons. The CDR3 is made up of 12 amino acids. The V gene's germline CDR1 is SQVTM and CDR2 ANQGSEA. The J segment lost 9 bases and the V segment lost 6 bases, leaving 10 bases of the junction unmatched. This receptor was identified in a human donor in good health (CMV status not recorded). Some clones in this sample may be carry-over from other donors' samples. The chain employs TRBV29-1 and TRBJ2-5; 7 bases match TRBD1. The material sequenced was cultured CD8+ T cells from PBMCs, taken from culture after CMV antigen stimulation. DNA of the CDR3: TGCAGCGTCAGGGACAGCTCGGACCCCCAGTACTTC. Translation: CSVRDSSDPQYF.